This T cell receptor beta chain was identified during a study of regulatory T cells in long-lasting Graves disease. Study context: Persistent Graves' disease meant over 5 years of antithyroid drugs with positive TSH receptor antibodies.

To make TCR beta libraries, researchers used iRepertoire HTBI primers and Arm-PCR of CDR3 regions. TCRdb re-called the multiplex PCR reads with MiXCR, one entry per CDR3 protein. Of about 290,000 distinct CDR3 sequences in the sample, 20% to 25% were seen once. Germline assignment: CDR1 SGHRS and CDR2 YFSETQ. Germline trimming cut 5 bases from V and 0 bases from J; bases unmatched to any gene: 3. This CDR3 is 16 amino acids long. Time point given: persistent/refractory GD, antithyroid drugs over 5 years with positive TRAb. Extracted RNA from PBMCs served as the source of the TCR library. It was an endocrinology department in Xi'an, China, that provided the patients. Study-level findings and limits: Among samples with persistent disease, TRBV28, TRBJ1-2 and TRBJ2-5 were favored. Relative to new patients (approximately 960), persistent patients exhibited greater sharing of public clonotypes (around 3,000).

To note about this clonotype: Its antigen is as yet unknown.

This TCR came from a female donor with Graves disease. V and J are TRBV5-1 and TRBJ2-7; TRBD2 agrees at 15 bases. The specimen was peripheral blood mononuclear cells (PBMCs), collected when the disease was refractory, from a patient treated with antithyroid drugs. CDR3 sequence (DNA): TGCGCCAGCAGAGGACTAGCGGGAGGGTCCTCCTACGAGCAGTACTTC. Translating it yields CASRGLAGGSSYEQYF.